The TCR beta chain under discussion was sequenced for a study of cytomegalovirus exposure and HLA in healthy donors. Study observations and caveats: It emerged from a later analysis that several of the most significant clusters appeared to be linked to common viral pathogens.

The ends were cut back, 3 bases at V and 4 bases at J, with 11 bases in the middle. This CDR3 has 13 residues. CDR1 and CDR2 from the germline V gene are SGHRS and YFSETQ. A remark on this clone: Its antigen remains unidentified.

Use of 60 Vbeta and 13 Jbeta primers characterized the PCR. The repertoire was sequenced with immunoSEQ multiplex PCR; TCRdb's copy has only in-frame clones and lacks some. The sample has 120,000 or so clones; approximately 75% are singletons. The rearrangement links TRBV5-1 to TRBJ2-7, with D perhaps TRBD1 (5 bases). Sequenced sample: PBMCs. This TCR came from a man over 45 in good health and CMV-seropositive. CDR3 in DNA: TGCGCCAGCAGCTATGACAGCCATTACGAGCAGTACTTC. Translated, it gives CASSYDSHYEQYF.